A selection of T cell receptor beta chains follows, all from one sample in a study of T cell changes during pregnancy in multiple sclerosis. The repertoire was sequenced with immunoSEQ multiplex PCR; TCRdb's copy has only in-frame clones and lacks some. This repertoire shows roughly 40,000 clones, around nine tenths found once; its top ten account for roughly 4%. The input for sequencing was CD8+ T cells from peripheral blood mononuclear cells, taken in the first trimester of pregnancy. The receptors shown here come from a female donor with multiple sclerosis, enrolled in a pregnancy study. CDR3s include the opening cysteine and the closing phenylalanine or tryptophan. A D gene is named only where the DNA matches it firmly. The size field is filled for only some rows; it gives once, few, many or a size class.

v_call	cdr3_length	clone_size	d_call	j_call	cdr3_nt	cdr3_aa
TRBV6-1	13	once	TRBD2	TRBJ2-1	TGTGCCAGTAGCGGGGGGGAATACAATGAGCAGTTCTTC	CASSGGEYNEQFF
TRBV5-5	15	.	.	TRBJ1-2	TGTGCCAGCAGCGTCGACACAGGGAGGGGGAATGGCTACACCTTC	CASSVDTGRGNGYTF
TRBV4-1	14	.	TRBD1	TRBJ2-1	TGCGCCAGCAGCGCCCGGGACAGGGGCCATGAGCAGTTCTTC	CASSARDRGHEQFF
TRBV14	14	.	.	TRBJ2-7	TGTGCCAGCAGTCTCAGGTTGGACTCCTACGAGCAGTACTTC	CASSLRLDSYEQYF
TRBV7-3	16	.	TRBD2	TRBJ2-3	TGTGCCAGCAGCCTGATTAGCGGGGGGGCGGCAGATACGCAGTATTTT	CASSLISGGAADTQYF
TRBV6-5	13	.	.	TRBJ2-3	TGTGCCAGCAGCCCGTACCAGTGGGATACGCAGTATTTT	CASSPYQWDTQYF
TRBV5-6	13	.	.	TRBJ2-7	TGTGCCAGCAGACTAGGGTCCAGCTACGAGCAGTACTTC	CASRLGSSYEQYF
TRBV27	13	.	.	TRBJ2-1	TGTGCCAGCAGTACCAGCTCCTACAATGAGCAGTTCTTC	CASSTSSYNEQFF
TRBV27	17	.	.	TRBJ1-5	TGTGCCAGCAGTCTCGCGGGGGGGGCGCTTAGCAATCAGCCCCAGCATTTT	CASSLAGGALSNQPQHF
TRBV4-3	14	once	TRBD2	TRBJ2-3	TGCGCCAGCAGCCAACCGGGGACTAGAGATACGCAGTATTTT	CASSQPGTRDTQYF
TRBV2	14	.	TRBD2	TRBJ2-1	TGTGCCAGCAGCCCCCTAGCGGGGGAGGATGAGCAGTTCTTC	CASSPLAGEDEQFF
TRBV6-5	15	once	TRBD1	TRBJ1-5	TGTGCCAGCAGTTACGGGACAGGGGCGAATCAGCCCCAGCATTTT	CASSYGTGANQPQHF
TRBV6-4	13	.	.	TRBJ1-2	TGTGCCAGCAGTGACGCACCGACAGGATTCTACACCTTC	CASSDAPTGFYTF
TRBV7-3	14	.	.	TRBJ2-3	TGTGCCAGCAGCCCTGGGCAGGGGACAGATACGCAGTATTTT	CASSPGQGTDTQYF
TRBV7-9	12	.	.	TRBJ2-7	TGTGCCAGCAGGCAGGGATCCTACGAGCAGTACTTC	CASRQGSYEQYF
TRBV27	15	.	TRBD1	TRBJ2-1	TGTGCCAGCAGTTTAGGGACAGGGGGCAGGAATGAGCAGTTCTTC	CASSLGTGGRNEQFF
TRBV13	15	once	.	TRBJ1-1	TGTGCCAGCAGCTTAGCGGGGGAGGGGTACACTGAAGCTTTCTTT	CASSLAGEGYTEAFF
TRBV11-2	13	.	TRBD1	TRBJ2-7	TGTGCCAGCAGCTCGGTCCCGGGACAGGAGACATACTTC	CASSSVPGQETYF
TRBV4-2	14	.	TRBD2	TRBJ2-1	TGTGCCAGCAGCCCACTAGCGGGGAGCAATGAGCAGTTCTTC	CASSPLAGSNEQFF
TRBV6-1	15	.	.	TRBJ1-1	TGTGCCAGCAGCCGGACAGAGTTTATGAACACTGAAGCTTTCTTT	CASSRTEFMNTEAFF
TRBV29-1	13	.	TRBD1	TRBJ2-7	TGCAGCGTTCGGACAGGGGCTGTCTACGAGCAGTACTTC	CSVRTGAVYEQYF
TRBV7-2	14	.	TRBD1	TRBJ1-1	TGTGCCAGCAGCTCTGCAGGGGGATACACTGAAGCTTTCTTT	CASSSAGGYTEAFF
TRBV5-1	16	.	TRBD2	TRBJ2-3	TGCGCCAGCAGCCTACTCGGAAGCGGGGGGACAGATACGCAGTATTTT	CASSLLGSGGTDTQYF
TRBV4-1	18	.	TRBD2	TRBJ2-3	TGCGCCAGCAGCCCTCTCATAATAGCGGGGGGGCAAGGAGATACGCAGTATTTT	CASSPLIIAGGQGDTQYF
TRBV19	14	.	.	TRBJ1-5	TGTGCCAGTAGCAGTGCAGGGGCGAATCAGCCCCAGCATTTT	CASSSAGANQPQHF
TRBV30	16	once	TRBD1	TRBJ1-2	TGTGCCTGGAGTGGAACTGCAGGGGGCGCCTACTATGGCTACACCTTC	CAWSGTAGGAYYGYTF
TRBV5-1	13	.	.	TRBJ1-2	TGCGCCAGCAGTGGGGGGGCTGTTGAAGGCTACACCTTC	CASSGGAVEGYTF
TRBV13	13	once	.	TRBJ2-7	TGTGCCAGCAGCTCCTCCGCAGGTTACGAGCAGTACTTC	CASSSSAGYEQYF
TRBV4-1	18	.	TRBD2	TRBJ2-5	TGCGCCAGCAGCCATTCCGTGACTAGCGGGGGGGCCGGGGAGACCCAGTACTTC	CASSHSVTSGGAGETQYF
TRBV4-3	16	.	TRBD2	TRBJ2-7	TGCGCCAGCAGCCAAGATAAGGTAGCGGGGGCTTACGAGCAGTACTTC	CASSQDKVAGAYEQYF
TRBV11-3	15	.	.	TRBJ2-1	TGTGCCAGCAGCTTAGAAGATAGCGGCTACAATGAGCAGTTCTTC	CASSLEDSGYNEQFF
TRBV6-1	15	medium-sized	TRBD2	TRBJ2-1	TGTGCCAGCGAAGCTAGCGGGGGAAGCCACAATGAGCAGTTCTTC	CASEASGGSHNEQFF
TRBV19	17	.	.	TRBJ2-5	TGTGCCAGTAGTATAGATCTTGCGCGGGCCAGCGAAGAGACCCAGTACTTC	CASSIDLARASEETQYF
TRBV6-5	14	.	TRBD2	TRBJ2-1	TGTGCCAGCAGCCGGGGAGGGGTCTACAATGAGCAGTTCTTC	CASSRGGVYNEQFF
TRBV9	14	.	TRBD1	TRBJ2-1	TGTGCCAGCAGCGCATGGACAGGAGACAATGAGCAGTTCTTC	CASSAWTGDNEQFF
TRBV7-9	14	.	TRBD1	TRBJ1-1	TGTGCCAGCAGCCGAGAACAGGGGTGGACTGAAGCTTTCTTT	CASSREQGWTEAFF
TRBV9	16	.	TRBD2	TRBJ2-3	TGTGCCAGCAACCGAGCGGGGGGGGCTAGCACAGATACGCAGTATTTT	CASNRAGGASTDTQYF
TRBV6-5	13	.	.	TRBJ2-1	TGTGCCAGCAGACCCACAGGGACCTATGAGCAGTTCTTC	CASRPTGTYEQFF
TRBV5-8	16	.	TRBD1	TRBJ2-2	TGTGCCAGCAGCCCGTCCGGGACAGGGCCCACCGGGGAGCTGTTTTTT	CASSPSGTGPTGELFF
TRBV9	17	.	.	TRBJ2-2	TGTGCCAGCAGCGTACGTACGGGGGAGCCGAACACCGGGGAGCTGTTTTTT	CASSVRTGEPNTGELFF